This record concerns one T cell receptor (beta chain) sequence. Its antigen is unidentified. In germline, CDR1 is KGHSH, CDR2 LQKENI. Trimming cost V 3 bases and J 1 base, with 13 bases left between them. The CDR3 is 16 amino acids. Expressed TCRB transcripts were sequenced because the isolated RNA had all been reverse transcribed beforehand. Repertoires were generated with immunoSEQ multiplex PCR, while TCRdb's copy carries only in-frame clones and drops some. The sample contains about 160,000 clones, 8.5% to 10% of which appear only once. This specimen comes from a study of beta chain features in type 1 diabetes. Study-wide points: TCRB CDR3s from Type 1 diabetes patients were moderately but significantly shorter in all four CD4+ subsets.

The sequence derives from a woman aged 30 to 39 with type 1 diabetes. V is TRBV18 and J is TRBJ1-3; TRBD1 might be the D (6 bases). The sample comprised central memory CD4+ T cells from blood. As DNA, the CDR3 is TGTGCCAGCTCACCTACGGGACACCCTTCTGGAAACACCATATATTTT. The encoded protein is CASSPTGHPSGNTIYF. The full variable domain, completed using reference TRBV18 and TRBJ1-3, is NAGVMQNPRHLVRRRGQEARLRCSPMKGHSHVYWYRQLPEEGLKFMVYLQKENIIDESGMPKERFSAEFPKEGPSILRIQQVVRGDSAAYFCASSPTGHPSGNTIYFGEGSWLTVV.